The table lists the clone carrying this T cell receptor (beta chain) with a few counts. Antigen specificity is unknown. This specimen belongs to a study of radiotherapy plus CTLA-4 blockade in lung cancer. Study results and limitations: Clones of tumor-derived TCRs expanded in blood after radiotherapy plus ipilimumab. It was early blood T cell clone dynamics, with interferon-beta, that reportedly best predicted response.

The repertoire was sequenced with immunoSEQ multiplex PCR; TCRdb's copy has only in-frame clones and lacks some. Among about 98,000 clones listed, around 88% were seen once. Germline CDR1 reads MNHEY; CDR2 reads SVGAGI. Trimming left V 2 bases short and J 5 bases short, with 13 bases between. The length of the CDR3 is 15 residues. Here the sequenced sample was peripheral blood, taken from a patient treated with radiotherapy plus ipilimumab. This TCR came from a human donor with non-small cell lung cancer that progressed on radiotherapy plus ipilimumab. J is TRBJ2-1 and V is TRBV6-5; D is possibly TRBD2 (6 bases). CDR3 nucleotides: TGTGCCAGCAGTTACGATACGGGAGTCGACAATGAGCAGTTCTTC. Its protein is CASSYDTGVDNEQFF.